This T cell receptor beta chain emerged from a study of OX40 agonist ivuxolimab in advanced cancers. As for the study in general: Patients received the agonistic anti-OX40 (CD134) antibody ivuxolimab.

The table came from immunoSEQ multiplex PCR; TCRdb's copy has only in-frame clones and leaves some out. The sample has roughly 80,000 clones; roughly 85% are singletons. This TCR was sampled from an adult with an advanced solid tumor such as melanoma, head and neck, liver or kidney cancer. The starting material was CD4+ or CD8+ T cells sorted from blood, obtained in a trial of the OX40 agonist ivuxolimab.

The CDR3 is CASTPTGNQPQHF. DNA for the CDR3: TGTGCCAGCACCCCGACAGGGAATCAGCCCCAGCATTTT. V gene TRBV5-5 combines with J gene TRBJ1-5; 7 bases line up with TRBD1. The ends lost 6 bases at V and 4 bases at J; junction bases unmatched: 4. The length of the CDR3 is 13 residues. CDR1 and CDR2 (germline): SGHKS, YYEKEE (reference sequence).